These 16 T cell receptor beta chains share one sample of origin, sequenced in a study of cytomegalovirus exposure and HLA in healthy donors. PCR involved 60 Vbeta and 13 Jbeta primers. Clones were sequenced by immunoSEQ multiplex PCR, and TCRdb holds only the in-frame ones, with some missing. The sample holds 70,000 to 100,000 clones, about 80% seen once. Sequencing input: PBMCs. The receptors stem from a man aged 45-60 years in good health and CMV-seropositive.

The rearrangement uses TRBV9 and TRBJ2-1; D not resolved. Between the trimmed V and J ends, which lost 4 bases and 7 bases, there was a span of 9 bases. The CDR3 has 12 residues. CDR1 and CDR2 from the germline V gene are SGDLS and YYNGEE. The CDR3 here is CASSPSPNEQFF. The DNA for the CDR3 is TGTGCCAGCAGCCCCAGTCCGAATGAGCAGTTCTTC.

The chain couples TRBV5-1 to TRBJ2-7; tentatively, D is TRBD1 (6 bases). CDR3 length: 14 residues. V was shortened by 4 bases and J by 0 bases, with 11 bases between the two germline ends. Germline V gene sequence: CDR1 SGHRS, CDR2 YFSETQ. The CDR3 nucleotides read TGCGCCAGCAGCCAGACCAGGGGCTCCTACGAGCAGTACTTC. Translating it yields CASSQTRGSYEQYF.

The J gene is TRBJ2-1, the V gene TRBV15, with a possible D match to TRBD1 (6 bases). Germline CDR1 reads LNHNV; CDR2 reads YYDKDF (reference sequence). The CDR3 extends over 16 amino acids. Trimming shortened V by 3 bases and J by 1 base, and 13 bases separated the two germline ends. CDR3 amino acids: CATSSQGRVSYNEQFF. DNA for the CDR3: TGTGCCACCAGCAGTCAGGGGCGGGTTTCCTACAATGAGCAGTTCTTC.

The rearrangement uses TRBV29-1 and TRBJ2-3; the D is unclear. The CDR3 has 12 amino acids. Looked up from germline, CDR1 is SQVTM and CDR2 is ANQGSEA. V was clipped by 4 bases and J by 1 base, with 6 bases between them. CDR3 sequence (DNA): TGCAGCGTTGTCGCAGGCACAGATACGCAGTATTTT. Encoded protein: CSVVAGTDTQYF.

The chain joins TRBV7-2 to TRBJ2-7; 11 bases are shared with TRBD2. This CDR3 has 15 residues. V lost 2 bases to trimming and J lost 5 bases; unmatched junction nucleotides: 5. The germline V gene encodes CDR1 SGHTA and CDR2 FQGNSA. CDR3: CASSLILAGGNEQYF. The CDR3 DNA reads TGTGCCAGCAGCTTAATCCTAGCGGGAGGTAACGAGCAGTACTTC.

The chain carries TRBV6-4 and TRBJ2-2, with D hard to call. The V and J ends lost 4 bases and 0 bases respectively, with 12 bases between them. The CDR3 runs to 16 residues. Germline CDR1 and CDR2: MRHNA and SNTAGT. The CDR3 coding sequence is TGTGCCAGCAGTGGAGGAGACTTTCCGAACACCGGGGAGCTGTTTTTT. It encodes CASSGGDFPNTGELFF.

This clone was picked up one time. The rearrangement links TRBV14 to TRBJ2-7; the match to TRBD1 covers 9 bases. The CDR3 loop spans 16 amino acids. V dropped 3 bases and J dropped 7; count of bases not matched to a gene: 13. Germline CDR1 and CDR2: SGHDN and FVKESK. As DNA, the CDR3 is TGTGCCAGCAGCCATGTCCCGGGACAGGGCAAGATTGAGCAGTACTTC. It encodes CASSHVPGQGKIEQYF.

This chain links TRBV19 with TRBJ1-5; the match to TRBD1 covers 9 bases. Per germline, CDR1 LNHDA and CDR2 SQIVND (reference sequence). J lost 7 bases, V lost 10 bases, and 8 bases had no gene match. This CDR3 spans 13 amino acids. This CDR3 reads CATAGQGFQPQHF. As DNA, the CDR3 is TGTGCCACCGCGGGACAGGGTTTCCAGCCCCAGCATTTT.

The rearrangement links TRBV7-2 to TRBJ2-7; D remains ambiguous. Germline lookup yields CDR1 SGHTA and CDR2 FQGNSA. Trimming stripped 4 bases from V and 3 bases from J, with 7 bases between. The CDR3 totals 12 residues. The CDR3 DNA reads as TGTGCCAGCAGCTATAACAGCTACGAGCAGTACTTC. Encoded protein: CASSYNSYEQYF.

The chain combines TRBV11-3 with TRBJ1-2; 9 positions agree with TRBD1. The CDR3 is 16 residues long. V was clipped by 4 bases and J by 7 bases; unmatched bases: 13. The germline V gene has CDR1 SGHNT and CDR2 YENEEA. Written as DNA, the CDR3 is TGTGCCAGCAGCTCCCCGGCTACAGGGGGCCCAATTGGCTACACCTTC. Encoded protein: CASSSPATGGPIGYTF.

This clone showed up just a few times. This chain joins TRBV6-6 and TRBJ1-4; 7 bases align to TRBD1. This CDR3 is 14 amino acids long. Germline CDR1 and CDR2: MNHNY and SVGAGI (reference sequence). Trimming took 6 bases from V and 4 from J; bases not matched to a gene: 5. CDR3 coding DNA: TGTGCCAGCAGCCCGACAGGGTTTAATGAAAAACTGTTTTTT. This translates into CASSPTGFNEKLFF.

This clone was picked up a small number of times. J is TRBJ1-2 and V is TRBV28, with 7 bases lining up with TRBD1. The trim removed 7 bases at V and 8 bases at J, leaving 13 bases unmatched. Germline V lookup: CDR1 MDHEN, CDR2 SYDVKM. This CDR3 has 14 residues. CDR3 in amino acids: CASTPGTASGGYTF. DNA for the CDR3: TGTGCCAGCACGCCCGGGACAGCTAGTGGGGGCTACACCTTC.

This rearrangement joins TRBV29-1 to TRBJ2-3; TRBD2 is a possible D gene (5 bases). The CDR3 consists of 13 residues. Germline V CDR1 and CDR2: SQVTM, ANQGSEA. Trimming left V 4 bases short and J 2 bases short, with 10 bases between. The CDR3 sequence: CSVAGLNTDTQYF. The CDR3 bases are TGCAGCGTTGCCGGACTGAACACAGATACGCAGTATTTT.

The chain carries TRBV5-6 and TRBJ2-4; D unclear. V gave up 0 bases and J gave up 10 bases, with 8 bases separating them. The CDR3 is 12 residues long. The germline CDR1 and CDR2 sequences are SGHDT and YYEEEE. The CDR3 sequence: CASSLGSSIQYF. The CDR3 DNA reads as TGTGCCAGCAGCTTGGGGAGCAGTATTCAGTACTTC. Based on the CDR3 plus reference TRBV5-6 and TRBJ2-4, the full variable domain is DAGVTQSPTHLIKTRGQQVTLRCSPKSGHDTVSWYQQALGQGPQFIFQYYEEEERQRGNFPDRFSGHQFPNYSSELNVNALLLGDSALYLCASSLGSSIQYFGAGTRLSVL.

The chain joins TRBV29-1 to TRBJ1-1; maybe TRBD1 (5 bases). This CDR3 spans 13 amino acids. V lost 1 base, J lost 1 base, and 7 bases lay in between. CDR1 and CDR2 (germline): SQVTM, ANQGSEA. CDR3 in DNA: TGCAGCGTTGAAGTAGACAGGAACACTGAAGCTTTCTTT. Translation: CSVEVDRNTEAFF.

The gene calls are TRBV18 and TRBJ2-5; TRBD2 is a possible D gene (6 bases). Germline lookup yields CDR1 KGHSH and CDR2 LQKENI. The CDR3 covers 12 residues. Trimming took 3 bases from V and 4 from J, leaving 6 bases between them. CDR3 sequence reads: CASSPGGETQYF. The CDR3, as DNA: TGTGCCAGCTCACCGGGGGGAGAGACCCAGTACTTC. The entire variable domain, with the rest obtained from reference TRBV18 and TRBJ2-5, is as follows: NAGVMQNPRHLVRRRGQEARLRCSPMKGHSHVYWYRQLPEEGLKFMVYLQKENIIDESGMPKERFSAEFPKEGPSILRIQQVVRGDSAAYFCASSPGGETQYFGPGTRLLVL.